This TCR beta chain was sequenced for a study of cytotoxic CD8 clonotypes in ibrutinib-treated CLL. As concerns this clone: Antigen specificity is unknown.

Study-wide findings and caveats: Treatment saw public clonotypes, which were uncommon, either contract or stay stable. The study found clonality rose at ibrutinib response, then fell toward baseline at progression.

Produced via immunoSEQ multiplex PCR; TCRdb's table is partial and in-frame only. The repertoire includes fewer than 400,000 clones, about 61% of them detected once, and roughly 6% sits in the top ten. This CDR3 has 12 amino acids. Germline lookup yields CDR1 SEHNR and CDR2 FQNEAQ (reference sequence). V was shortened by 5 bases and J by 5 bases, with 10 bases between the two germline ends. Sequenced here: PBMCs, sampled after 36 months of ibrutinib treatment. The TCR was taken from a human donor with chronic lymphocytic leukemia. The genes are TRBV7-9 and TRBJ2-7; D is possibly TRBD1 (5 bases). The CDR3 region has the DNA TGTGCCAGCAGCAGCAGGGTTGACGAGCAGTACTTC. Translating it yields CASSSRVDEQYF.